These T cell receptor beta chains were read from a single sample in a study of T cells in Graves' hyperthyroidism and ophthalmopathy. TCRdb passed the multiplex PCR reads through MiXCR, listing each CDR3 protein once. The sample includes roughly 420,000 distinct CDR3 sequences, 12% to 15% of them seen just once. What was sequenced was blood. The receptor set was obtained from a woman aged 18 to 35 with Graves' hyperthyroidism. CDR3s include the opening cysteine and the closing phenylalanine or tryptophan. A D gene is named only where the DNA matches it firmly. Clone size is shown for a subset of rows, as once, few, many or a class of expanded clone.

j_call v_call clone_size d_call cdr3_nt cdr3_aa
TRBJ1-5 TRBV9 many TRBD1 TGTGCCAGCAGCACGTCCGGGACAGGGGATCAGCCCCAGCATTTT CASSTSGTGDQPQHF
TRBJ1-2 TRBV7-2 . TRBD1 TGTGCCAGCAGCTTAGCCCCGGGACAGAGCTATGGCTACACCTTC CASSLAPGQSYGYTF
TRBJ1-4 TRBV5-1 few . TGCGCCAGCAGCCGTCGGGATCCCACTAATGAAAAACTGTTTTTT CASSRRDPTNEKLFF
TRBJ2-3 TRBV7-2 many . TGTGCCAGCAGTTCCGGGACCCTTACATCGGGAGATACGCAGTATTTT CASSSGTLTSGDTQYF
TRBJ2-7 TRBV6-6 many . TGTGCCAGCAGTTACTCGAGCAGGGGCGTTTACGAGCAGTACTTC CASSYSSRGVYEQYF
TRBJ1-1 TRBV12-3/TRBV12-4 many . TGTGCCAGCAGTTTGGGCCCCGTGAACACTGAAGCTTTCTTT CASSLGPVNTEAFF
TRBJ1-2 TRBV7-2 . . TGTGCCAGCAGCCTTGACTCCGGGGGGTCTAACTATGGCTACGCCTTC CASSLDSGGSNYGYAF
TRBJ2-1 TRBV20-1 many . TGCAGTGCTACTGTTATGGACAGCTCCTACAATGAGCAGTTCTTC CSATVMDSSYNEQFF
TRBJ2-7 TRBV28 . . TGTGCCAGCAGTGGCTCAAGAGTAGAGGCCTACGAGCAGTACTTC CASSGSRVEAYEQYF
TRBJ2-7 TRBV6-1 few . TGTGCCAGCATTGGTGACTTCTCCTACGAGCAGTACTTC CASIGDFSYEQYF
TRBJ2-1 TRBV20-1 . TRBD2 TGCAGTGCTAGAGACCGTTCAGCGGGAGAATCCAATGAGCAGTTCTTC CSARDRSAGESNEQFF
TRBJ2-4 TRBV30 many . TGTGCCTCGGCGGGGCTAGCCAAAAACATTCAGTACTTC CASAGLAKNIQYF
TRBJ2-1 TRBV7-3 many . TGTGCCAGCAGCTTATTGGGTGGGTGGGCCAATGAGCAGTTCTTC CASSLLGGWANEQFF
TRBJ2-1 TRBV20-1 . TRBD2 TGCAGTGCTAGAGATGTCAGTTGGGGGGGCTACAATGAGCAGTTCTTC CSARDVSWGGYNEQFF
TRBJ2-2 TRBV10-1 . . TGCGCCAGCAGTGCCCAGCCCTTCACCGGGGAGCTGTTTTTT CASSAQPFTGELFF
TRBJ2-7 TRBV12-3/TRBV12-4 few TRBD2 TGTGCCAGCACCCCAGGAGGGAGGGTCCACGAGCAGTACTTC CASTPGGRVHEQYF
TRBJ2-7 TRBV14 . TRBD1 TGTGCCAGCAGCCAGGCCGGGACAGGGGCCTACGAGCAGTACTTC CASSQAGTGAYEQYF
TRBJ1-4 TRBV6-1 . TRBD1 TGTGCCAGCACGCCTTTCCGGACAGGGGCTGAAAAACTGTTTTTT CASTPFRTGAEKLFF
TRBJ2-1 TRBV9 . TRBD1 TGTGCCAGCAGCCCGTCGGGACAGGGGGCGGACGAGCAGTTCTTC CASSPSGQGADEQFF
TRBJ2-7 TRBV12-3/TRBV12-4 . . TGTGCCAGCAGTTCAGGGTCGCCCTACGAGCAGTACTTC CASSSGSPYEQYF
TRBJ1-3 TRBV7-6 few . TGTGCCAGCAGCCCGACACCCTCTGGAAACACCATATATTTT CASSPTPSGNTIYF
TRBJ1-1 TRBV18 few TRBD1 TGTGCCAGCTCACCTGCAGGGACAGCGAACACTGAAGCTTTCTTT CASSPAGTANTEAFF
TRBJ2-7 TRBV13 . TRBD1 TGTGCCAGCAGCTTAAGTAGGGACAGGGGCCAACGTGAGCATTACTTC CASSLSRDRGQREHYF
TRBJ1-5 TRBV28 many . TGTGCCAGCAGTCCGCATCCAGGGAGCAATCAGCCCCAGCATTTT CASSPHPGSNQPQHF
TRBJ2-7 TRBV5-6 many . TGTGCCAGCAGCTTGGGGTTCGGATCCTACGAGCAGTACTTC CASSLGFGSYEQYF
TRBJ2-3 TRBV5-4 many . TGTGCCAGCAGCTTGGGCCAAGGTAACACAGATACGCAGTATTTT CASSLGQGNTDTQYF
TRBJ1-6 TRBV30 many . TGTGCCTGGAGGGGGATTGGAAACGGGTCACCCCTCCACTTT CAWRGIGNGSPLHF
TRBJ1-2 TRBV28 . . TGTGCCAGCAGTTGGGGCGGGGATGGCGGCTACACCTTC CASSWGGDGGYTF